This is a list of T cell receptor beta chains from one sample in a study of blood T cell repertoires in COVID-19. Clones were read by immunoSEQ multiplex PCR, and TCRdb kept only the in-frame ones, dropping some. The sample carries 250,000 to 350,000 clones, 87% recorded once. What was sequenced was peripheral blood. All receptors come from a woman aged 45-59 years who had recovered from COVID-19. CDR3s include the opening cysteine and the closing phenylalanine or tryptophan. The D gene is left open where the match is weak. Size is stated for part of the rows, as once, few or many counts, or as a class when the clone is expanded.

TRBD1	14	TRBV6-5	.	TRBJ2-7	CASSLRTGIREQYF	TGTGCCAGCAGTCTAAGGACAGGGATCCGCGAGCAGTACTTC
.	14	TRBV19	.	TRBJ1-1	CASSIDRLNTEAFF	TGTGCCAGTAGTATCGACAGATTGAACACTGAAGCTTTCTTT
.	15	TRBV10-3	few	TRBJ1-5	CAISPQGGGNQPQHF	TGTGCCATCAGTCCACAGGGTGGGGGCAATCAGCCCCAGCATTTT
TRBD2	20	TRBV10-3	.	TRBJ2-1	CAISNPSGREIESSYNEQFF	TGTGCCATCAGTAATCCTAGCGGGAGAGAAATCGAGAGCTCCTACAATGAGCAGTTCTTC
.	14	TRBV19	.	TRBJ1-3	CASSPTDSGNTIYF	TGTGCCAGTAGCCCAACAGACTCTGGAAACACCATATATTTT
TRBD1	15	TRBV14	.	TRBJ1-3	CASSQVPGGVNTIYF	TGTGCCAGCAGCCAAGTCCCAGGGGGAGTAAACACCATATATTTT
TRBD2	18	TRBV9	once	TRBJ2-5	CASSVGRPSGGAGETQYF	TGTGCCAGCAGCGTAGGACGACCTAGCGGGGGGGCCGGAGAGACCCAGTACTTC
.	13	TRBV30	.	TRBJ1-2	CAWSVGVNYGYTF	TGTGCCTGGAGTGTGGGAGTCAACTATGGCTACACCTTC
.	16	TRBV4-1	few	TRBJ2-7	CASSQSSGVGTYEQYF	TGCGCCAGCAGCCAAAGTTCGGGAGTTGGTACCTACGAGCAGTACTTC
TRBD1	17	TRBV6-1	.	TRBJ1-2	CASSEALQGQGDGGYTF	TGTGCCAGCAGTGAAGCGCTCCAGGGACAGGGTGACGGTGGCTACACCTTC
TRBD1	15	TRBV30	.	TRBJ1-6	CAWRTRDRFNSPLHF	TGTGCCTGGAGAACCCGGGACAGGTTTAATTCACCCCTCCACTTT
.	16	TRBV7-9	once	TRBJ2-7	CASSSPPKTALPEQYF	TGTGCCAGCAGCTCACCTCCGAAGACAGCCCTACCCGAGCAGTACTTC
.	12	TRBV12-5	.	TRBJ2-1	CASGLAVNEQFF	TGTGCTAGTGGTTTGGCGGTGAATGAGCAGTTCTTC
TRBD2	16	TRBV9	.	TRBJ2-3	CASSVAVRGGADTQYF	TGTGCCAGCAGCGTAGCTGTGCGGGGGGGCGCAGATACGCAGTATTTT
.	14	TRBV2	.	TRBJ2-2	CASRRQANTGELFF	TGTGCCAGCAGGAGACAAGCGAACACCGGGGAGCTGTTTTTT
TRBD2	16	TRBV7-6	.	TRBJ2-7	CASSLGTSGKTYEQYF	TGTGCCAGCAGCTTAGGGACTAGCGGGAAGACCTACGAGCAGTACTTC
TRBD1	15	TRBV2	.	TRBJ1-4	CASSQGGATNEKLFF	TGTGCCAGCAGTCAGGGGGGTGCAACTAATGAAAAACTGTTTTTT
TRBD1	15	TRBV7-9	.	TRBJ1-2	CASSRGDRVDYGYTF	TGTGCCAGCAGCCGTGGGGACAGAGTTGACTATGGCTACACCTTC
TRBD1	15	TRBV7-9	.	TRBJ2-2	CASSLRSGGGRELFF	TGTGCCAGCAGCTTACGGTCAGGGGGCGGAAGGGAGCTGTTTTTT
.	12	TRBV3-1/TRBV3-2	.	TRBJ1-2	CASSPGLYGYTF	TGTGCCAGCAGCCCGGGACTCTATGGCTACACCTTC
.	16	TRBV2	.	TRBJ1-3	CASSGGGSGSGNTIYF	TGTGCCAGCAGTGGAGGAGGGTCGGGCTCTGGAAACACCATATATTTT
TRBD2	15	TRBV9	.	TRBJ2-7	CASSPSAGGSNEQYF	TGTGCCAGCAGCCCATCAGCTGGCGGGAGCAACGAGCAGTACTTC
.	13	TRBV2	.	TRBJ2-5	CATSGDSQETQYF	TGTGCCACCTCAGGTGATTCCCAAGAGACCCAGTACTTC
TRBD1	15	TRBV5-1	.	TRBJ1-2	CASSGEGRGITGYTF	TGCGCCAGCAGCGGAGAGGGCAGGGGGATAACTGGCTACACCTTC
TRBD1	19	TRBV24-1	.	TRBJ1-1	CATSDFYGPGRGRGTEAFF	TGTGCCACCAGTGATTTCTACGGGCCCGGAAGGGGGCGAGGCACTGAAGCTTTCTTT
TRBD1	18	TRBV28	once	TRBJ2-5	CASIYVRGQPSYQETQYF	TGTGCCAGCATTTACGTGAGGGGACAGCCCTCGTACCAAGAGACCCAGTACTTC
TRBD1	15	TRBV7-2	.	TRBJ1-2	CASSFYSTGDYGYTF	TGTGCCAGCAGCTTTTACTCGACAGGGGACTATGGCTACACCTTC
.	14	TRBV4-3	.	TRBJ1-1	CASSQDIGDTEAFF	TGCGCCAGCAGCCAAGATATAGGGGACACTGAAGCTTTCTTT
.	15	TRBV7-9	.	TRBJ1-2	CASSTTGTLTYGYTF	TGTGCCAGCAGCACTACCGGGACACTTACCTATGGCTACACCTTC
.	15	TRBV18	.	TRBJ2-7	CASSTSSDRTYEQYF	TGTGCCAGCTCAACCTCTAGCGACCGCACCTACGAGCAGTACTTC
TRBD1	15	TRBV19	.	TRBJ1-3	CASTRTGGLENTIYF	TGTGCCAGTACCAGGACAGGGGGCTTGGAAAACACCATATATTTT
TRBD2	18	TRBV7-3	.	TRBJ2-7	CASSPQLGSGAHSYEQYF	TGTGCCAGCAGCCCCCAGTTGGGTAGCGGGGCTCACTCCTACGAGCAGTACTTC